Sequencing of this TCR beta chain was carried out in a study of blood T cell repertoires in COVID-19. The overall study: The study drew acute and convalescent COVID-19 samples from the United States, Italy and Spain.

Germline CDR1 and CDR2: MNHEY and SVGAGI. Losses at the gene ends were 7 bases for V and 8 bases for J; bases not matched to a gene: 7. The CDR3 loop spans 14 amino acids. This table comes from immunoSEQ multiplex PCR, and its TCRdb copy is limited to in-frame clones, with some not included. The profile shows about 280,000 clones, around 91% of them singletons. V and J are TRBV6-5 and TRBJ1-4, with 10 bases identical to TRBD1. The TCR originated in a young woman with acute COVID-19. Specimen: PBMCs or T cells enriched from blood (not recorded which). The CDR3 nucleotides are TGTGCCAGCAATTGGGACAGGGGCCGGGAAAAACTGTTTTTT. Its protein is CASNWDRGREKLFF.